The sequence of this T cell receptor (beta chain) was determined in a study of breast tumors, draining lymph nodes, adjacent tissues (dated by TCRdb to 2015 to 2016). For the wider study: The study compared TCR beta repertoires across tumor, adjacent nontumor tissue and axillary lymph nodes from breast cancer patients. In human breast cancer, the study set out to evaluate how tumor, surrounding tissue and draining lymph node repertoires relate to one another and whether T cells may move between these sites. Overall study outcomes, separate from this receptor: Tumor T-cell repertoires showed less diversity than lymph node repertoires and more diversity than nontumor tissue repertoires, and tumor T-cell repertoires showed preferential V and J gene usage. Tumor and nontumor tissue repertoires were found to be significantly more similar in luminal-like than in basal-like breast cancer. A scenario in which most tumor T cells derive from the lymph node and then expand within tumor tissue was judged to be consistent with the data. The conclusion that tumor T cells originate in lymph nodes was framed as consistent with a hypothesis rather than directly demonstrated.

Many counts were recorded for this clonotype. Which antigen it targets is not known. No clone much larger than this one lies a single base away; base qualities are absent. The sequencing machine was an Illumina HiSeq 2000. TCR beta chain libraries were generated through multiplex PCR amplification. High-throughput sequencing was used to analyze the amplified TCR beta chain products. TCRdb itself trimmed the public reads at Q25 with fastp, ran MiXCR and retained productive beta chains. Entries are consolidated by CDR3 protein sequence, retaining the most common genes and DNA. This sample comprises under 110,000 distinct CDR3 sequences, about 31% of them detected only once. The top ten clonotypes cover under 6% of the sample. The lymph node samples were taken from the axillary draining lymph nodes of breast cancer patients. This sequence originates from a female donor with breast cancer. Some clones in this sample may be carry-over from other donors' samples. Sequencing used axillary lymph node tissue.

The DNA is TGTGCCAGCAGCGCCCGGGGGGCGGGGTGGGACCCGACAGATACGCAGTATTTT. This is translated as CASSARGAGWDPTDTQYF. The chain couples TRBV9 to TRBJ2-3; matching of 7 bases hints at TRBD2 as the D gene. The CDR3 runs 18 residues from the cysteine to the phenylalanine. Only the CDR3 DNA is retained, 54 bases long and in frame from the first base. V is clipped by 3 bases and J by 3 bases, and the sequence between their germline boundaries is 23 bases long. From the germline V gene, CDR1 is SGDLS and CDR2 is YYNGEE.